The clone carrying this T cell receptor (beta chain) was detected once. Its antigen is currently unknown. The data were taken from a study of OX40 agonist ivuxolimab in advanced cancers. The repertoire was sequenced with immunoSEQ multiplex PCR; TCRdb's copy has only in-frame clones and lacks some. The sample comprises 65,000 to 80,000 clones, roughly 80% of which are singletons, and 0.45% to 0.6% rests with the top ten. Findings and caveats of the study: Doses of 0.1 to 3.0 mg/kg were accompanied by clonal expansion of CD4+ and CD8+ blood T cells by week 6.

Germline V gene lookup returns CDR1 SGHNT and CDR2 YYREEE (reference sequence). V shed 0 bases and J 3 bases; nucleotides not matched to a gene: 6. The CDR3 has 17 amino acids. With baseline, cycle 4 day 1, and cycle 7 day 1 as timepoints, blood was sampled. This sequence originates from an adult with an advanced solid tumor such as melanoma, head and neck, liver or kidney cancer. This specimen consisted of CD4+ or CD8+ T cells sorted from blood, obtained in a trial of the OX40 agonist ivuxolimab. The chain uses TRBV5-4 and TRBJ2-2, with 9 bases lining up with TRBD2. The chain's CDR3 is CASSLGLAGTYTGELFF. CDR3 sequence (DNA): TGTGCCAGCAGCTTGGGGCTAGCGGGGACTTACACCGGGGAGCTGTTTTTT.